The 10 T cell receptor beta chains listed next were all sequenced from one sample in a study of blood T cell repertoires in COVID-19. This table comes from immunoSEQ multiplex PCR, and its TCRdb copy is limited to in-frame clones, with some not included. The sample holds approximately 140,000 clones, more than 65% seen once. Sequencing was done on a sample of peripheral blood. Every receptor here comes from a man older than 75 with acute or convalescent COVID-19.

The chain carries TRBV15 and TRBJ2-6; D uncertain. The length of the CDR3 is 14 residues. The ends were cut back, 5 bases at V and 0 bases at J, with 5 bases in the middle. The germline gives CDR1 LNHNV, CDR2 YYDKDF (reference sequence). The CDR3 DNA follows: TGTGCCACCAGCCCCAGCTCTGGGGCCAACGTCCTGACTTTC. It encodes CATSPSSGANVLTF. Looking up the rest from reference TRBV15 and TRBJ2-6 gives the full variable domain: DAMVIQNPRYQVTQFGKPVTLSCSQTLNHNVMYWYQQKSSQAPKLLFHYYDKDFNNEADTPDNFQSRRPNTSFCFLDIRSPGLGDTAMYLCATSPSSGANVLTFGAGSRLTVL.

This clone was recorded only once. This chain connects TRBV29-1 to TRBJ1-2, with 7 bases that match TRBD1. Losses at the gene ends were 2 bases for V and 2 bases for J; bases not matched to a gene: 8. This CDR3 has 15 residues. CDR1 SQVTM and CDR2 ANQGSEA come from the germline V gene. CDR3 sequence reads: CSVESWGQINYGYTF. In DNA, the CDR3 is TGCAGCGTTGAAAGTTGGGGACAGATCAACTATGGCTACACCTTC.

Of note for this clone: The sample has other DNA sequences that encode this CDR3 too. This chain links TRBV18 with TRBJ1-1, with 10 bases identical to TRBD1. V dropped 6 bases and J dropped 5; count of bases not matched to a gene: 3. This CDR3 has 13 residues. Germline loops: CDR1 KGHSH, CDR2 LQKENI. Here the CDR3 DNA reads TGTGCCAGCTCTCCGGACAGGGGGACTGAAGCTTTCTTT. This sequence encodes CASSPDRGTEAFF.

V gene TRBV7-3 combines with J gene TRBJ2-3; TRBD2 agrees at 7 bases. The trim removed 4 bases at V and 4 bases at J, leaving 8 bases unmatched. The CDR3 is 15 residues long. The germline V gene encodes CDR1 SGHTA and CDR2 FQGTGA. The CDR3: CASSSPLGGSDTQYF. CDR3 bases: TGTGCCAGCAGCTCTCCCTTGGGGGGGTCAGATACGCAGTATTTT.

This chain joins TRBV3-1 (or the pseudogene TRBV3-2) and TRBJ2-3; D gene uncertain. The V and J ends lost 2 bases and 5 bases respectively, with 5 bases between them. The V gene's germline CDR1 is LGHDT and CDR2 YNNKEL (reference sequence). The CDR3 is made up of 12 amino acids. The chain's CDR3 is CASSQSLDTQYF. The CDR3 coding sequence is TGTGCCAGCAGCCAATCTTTAGATACGCAGTATTTT.

The genes are TRBV7-8 and TRBJ2-7; D remains unclear. The length of the CDR3 is 12 residues. Looked up from germline, CDR1 is SGHVS and CDR2 is FQNEAQ. V was trimmed by 5 bases and J by 6 bases, leaving 11 bases between them. DNA of the CDR3: TGTGCCAGCAGCCCGCGGTCTGGCGAGCAGTACTTC. This codes for CASSPRSGEQYF.

This chain links TRBV12-5 with TRBJ1-5; tentatively, D is TRBD1 (5 bases). Trimming took 3 bases from V and 9 from J, leaving 9 bases between them. Germline values: CDR1 LGHNT, CDR2 FRNRAP. The CDR3 runs 12 residues. The CDR3: CASGLDDRPQHF. The CDR3 nucleotides read TGTGCTAGTGGTTTAGACGACAGGCCCCAGCATTTT.

The genes are TRBV25-1 and TRBJ2-5, with D possibly being TRBD1 (5 bases). Per the germline V gene, CDR1 is MGHDK and CDR2 is SYGVNS. Trimming pared 7 bases from V and 1 base from J, leaving 16 bases between. The CDR3 covers 15 residues. The CDR3 nucleotides read TGTGCCAGCAACCGCCAGGCAGGGATCCAAGAGACCCAGTACTTC. It translates to CASNRQAGIQETQYF.

The J gene is TRBJ1-1, the V gene TRBV6-5; possible D gene TRBD1, 5 bases. The CDR3 is 15 amino acids. V was pared by 0 bases and J by 7 bases, with 15 bases between. In germline, CDR1 is MNHEY, CDR2 SVGAGI. The DNA for the CDR3 is TGTGCCAGCAGTTACTCAAAAGCAGGGAAATATGAAGCTTTCTTT. Its protein product is CASSYSKAGKYEAFF.

In its sample, this clone was seen a few times. The J gene is TRBJ2-7, the V gene TRBV10-2; TRBD1 matches 10 bases. Germline V gene sequence: CDR1 WSHSY, CDR2 SAAADI. Unmatched junction bases numbered 5, after V lost 5 bases and J lost 4 bases. The CDR3 covers 14 residues. CDR3 in amino acids: CASSWDRGWYEQYF. The CDR3 DNA is TGCGCCAGCAGTTGGGACAGGGGATGGTACGAGCAGTACTTC.